This TCR beta chain was identified in a study of T cell responses to AZD1222 COVID-19 vaccine. Study findings and constraints: Just 5 to 7 people given AZD1222 tested seropositive at baseline. The donors showed a predominance of white British ancestry and of females, with possible underestimation of clonal diversity. In the spike-specific TCR repertoire, nearly half reportedly target unmutated variant regions.

With respect to this clone: The antigen is unknown.

V shed 6 bases and J shed 0 bases, with 9 bases lying between them. This CDR3 has 14 residues. Germline V CDR1 and CDR2: LNHDA, SQIVND (reference sequence). Here immunoSEQ multiplex PCR was the method, and the copy in TCRdb shows in-frame clones only, minus some. Of approximately 100,000 clones listed, nearly 90% are singletons. Material: peripheral blood, obtained on day 0 of MenACWY control vaccination. The chain links TRBV19 to TRBJ1-3; D not resolved. This receptor was taken from an adult in good health. The CDR3 reads CASSGRYSGNTIYF. In DNA, the CDR3 is TGTGCCAGTAGCGGACGATACTCTGGAAACACCATATATTTT. Combining the CDR3 with reference TRBV19 and TRBJ1-3 gives the whole variable domain DGGITQSPKYLFRKEGQNVTLSCEQNLNHDAMYWYRQDPGQGLRLIYYSQIVNDFQKGDIAEGYSVSREKKESFPLTVTSAQKNPTAFYLCASSGRYSGNTIYFGEGSWLTVV.